Listed below are T cell receptor beta chains from one sample, sequenced in a study of identical twins. One entry per CDR3 protein, called by TCRdb with MiXCR from the 5' RACE reads. Among about 480,000 distinct CDR3 sequences, approximately 15% were seen once, and the ten largest hold around 0.48%. These data were also filed under a second study, of yellow fever vaccine responses in identical twins.

Material: CD4+ T cells sorted from blood. The origin of the receptors is a young woman in good health. Each CDR3 is given with its conserved first and last residue. D genes are given only for firm matches. Size is omitted from some rows. Given values are once, few, many or a class for expanded clones.

CDR3 length,V gene,clone size,D gene,J gene,CDR3 protein,CDR3 DNA
12,TRBV5-6,few,.,TRBJ1-2,CASSGGAYGYTF,TGTGCCAGCAGCGGGGGCGCCTATGGCTACACCTTC
16,TRBV10-3,.,TRBD1,TRBJ2-2,CAISEPGTGGSGELFF,TGTGCCATCAGTGAGCCGGGGACAGGGGGCTCGGGGGAGCTGTTTTTT
11,TRBV29-1,many,.,TRBJ2-1,CSVQGYNEQFF,TGCAGTGTGCAGGGATACAATGAGCAGTTCTTC
12,TRBV20-1,.,TRBD2,TRBJ2-7,CRAASGPLEQYF,TGCAGGGCGGCTAGCGGCCCCCTCGAGCAGTACTTC
15,TRBV7-9,.,TRBD1,TRBJ1-4,CASSPGGTGYEKLFF,TGTGCCAGCAGCCCAGGGGGGACAGGGTACGAAAAACTGTTTTTT
18,TRBV12-3/TRBV12-4,.,TRBD2,TRBJ2-1,CASSLGDGERGPYNEQFF,TGTGCCAGCAGTTTAGGCGACGGCGAGCGGGGGCCCTACAATGAGCAGTTCTTC
17,TRBV7-9,.,TRBD2,TRBJ2-5,CASSLKVGGRALETQYF,TGTGCCAGCAGCTTAAAGGTTGGCGGGAGGGCCCTAGAGACCCAGTACTTC
15,TRBV28,few,TRBD2,TRBJ2-1,CASSLLGGGYNEQFF,TGTGCCAGCAGCCTCCTCGGGGGGGGCTACAATGAGCAGTTCTTC
15,TRBV28,few,TRBD2,TRBJ2-7,CASRRDGLAVGEQYF,TGTGCCAGCAGACGAGATGGACTAGCGGTAGGTGAGCAGTACTTC
13,TRBV7-9,.,.,TRBJ2-5,CASSLVQFETQYF,TGTGCCAGCAGCTTAGTCCAGTTTGAGACCCAGTACTTC